This TCR beta chain was obtained from a study of blood T cell repertoires in COVID-19. For the study at large: Sites in the United States, Italy and Spain provided acute and convalescent COVID-19 samples.

Original handling: Using reference gene primer amplification, nucleated cell counts were estimated. Sequencing was performed with immunoSEQ multiplex PCR; in TCRdb, only in-frame clones are kept and a portion is missing. That table gives V, J and clone size, and the DNA gave D and trimming. The sample has 220,000 or so clones, 80% to 85% seen once; the top ten hold about 2.4%. Sequenced material: peripheral blood. The sequence derives from a woman aged 55 to 70 with acute or convalescent COVID-19.

The CDR3: CASTFGQGARIFEQYF. CDR3 sequence (DNA): TGTGCCAGCACCTTCGGACAGGGGGCGCGTATCTTCGAGCAGTACTTC. V is TRBV2 and J is TRBJ2-7, with 11 nucleotides matching TRBD1. From germline, CDR1 is SNHLY and CDR2 FYNNEI. The V gene end was trimmed by 7 bases and the J gene end by 6 bases; junction bases not matched to a gene: 14. The CDR3 consists of 16 residues.